These 20 T cell receptor beta chains share one sample of origin, sequenced in a study of blood T cell repertoires in COVID-19. Measured with immunoSEQ multiplex PCR; TCRdb has only the in-frame clones, and not every one. The sample lists about 210,000 clones; roughly 86% were seen once. Sequenced material: peripheral blood. All receptors derive from a woman in her forties or fifties with active or convalescent COVID-19.

V and J are TRBV5-6 and TRBJ2-7, with 10 bases that match TRBD1. Germline V gives CDR1 SGHDT, CDR2 YYEEEE. J lost 7 bases, V lost 1 base, and 2 bases had no gene match. The length of the CDR3 is 13 residues. CDR3: CASSLLGQGEQYF. The CDR3 DNA reads as TGTGCCAGCAGCTTGCTGGGACAGGGGGAGCAGTACTTC.

This chain connects TRBV18 to TRBJ1-2; D may be TRBD1 (5 bases). The V and J ends lost 3 bases and 7 bases respectively, with 9 bases between them. The germline V gene has CDR1 KGHSH and CDR2 LQKENI. The CDR3 totals 12 residues. CDR3 sequence (DNA): TGTGCCAGCTCACCCGGGGGAGCTGGCTACACCTTC. Protein sequence: CASSPGGAGYTF.

The chain uses TRBV3-1 (or the pseudogene TRBV3-2) and TRBJ1-2; 7 bases match TRBD1. This CDR3 spans 13 amino acids. J was trimmed by 6 bases and V by 4 bases; bases with no gene match: 5. Germline assignment: CDR1 LGHDT and CDR2 YNNKEL (reference sequence). CDR3 in DNA: TGTGCCAGCAGCCCGAACGGACAGGATGGCTACACCTTC. It translates to CASSPNGQDGYTF.

In this sample, this clone turned up once. V usage is TRBV6-2 or TRBV6-3 and J usage is TRBJ2-3, with D perhaps matching TRBD1 (6 bases). The germline V gene encodes CDR1 MNHEY and CDR2 SVGEGT. The CDR3 runs to 13 residues. The V end lost 5 bases, the J end lost 3 bases, and 9 bases lay between the germline ends. CDR3 residues: CASSLQGTDTQYF. CDR3 nucleotides: TGTGCCAGCAGTCTACAGGGAACAGATACGCAGTATTTT.

The chain has TRBV5-1 and TRBJ2-1, with 9 bases lining up with TRBD2. V shed 0 bases, J shed 5 bases, and the junction held 3 bases outside the gene matches. From germline, CDR1 is SGHRS and CDR2 YFSETQ. The CDR3 loop spans 15 amino acids. DNA for the CDR3: TGCGCCAGCAGCTTGGGCGGGAGGGCCGACAATGAGCAGTTCTTC. Translated: CASSLGGRADNEQFF.

The chain carries TRBV6-5 and TRBJ2-1; D perhaps matches TRBD2 (6 bases). V was cut by 2 bases and J by 15 bases, with 23 bases left in between. This CDR3 region has 15 residues. The germline V gene has CDR1 MNHEY and CDR2 SVGAGI. CDR3 protein: CASSYRDSGSLRVFF. The CDR3 DNA reads TGTGCCAGCAGTTACAGGGACTCAGGGTCTCTCCGGGTGTTCTTC.

There are a few counts of this clone. This chain joins TRBV5-1 and TRBJ2-7; TRBD2 matches at 11 bases. V was clipped by 4 bases and J by 2 bases; unmatched bases: 5. Germline V gives CDR1 SGHRS, CDR2 YFSETQ. This CDR3 spans 15 amino acids. For the CDR3, the DNA is TGCGCCAGCAGCGCCGGGACTAGCGGTACCTACGAGCAGTACTTC. This codes for CASSAGTSGTYEQYF. Using reference TRBV5-1 and TRBJ2-7 for the parts outside the CDR3, the full variable domain is KAGVTQTPRYLIKTRGQQVTLSCSPISGHRSVSWYQQTPGQGLQFLFEYFSETQRNKGNFPGRFSGRQFSNSRSEMNVSTLELGDSALYLCASSAGTSGTYEQYFGPGTRLTVT.

The chain has TRBV7-2 and TRBJ1-5, with TRBD1 as a possible D gene (6 bases). Germline values: CDR1 SGHTA, CDR2 FQGNSA. The CDR3 is 14 residues long. Trimming took 4 bases from V and 2 from J, leaving 9 bases between them. The CDR3 DNA sequence: TGTGCCAGCAGCTCTCGGACAGGCAATCAGCCCCAGCATTTT. It encodes CASSSRTGNQPQHF.

J is TRBJ1-4 and V is TRBV11-1, with D perhaps matching TRBD1 (6 bases). The CDR3 runs to 15 residues. The germline CDR1 and CDR2 sequences are SGHAT and FQDESV (reference sequence). V dropped 0 bases and J dropped 4 bases, with 9 bases sitting between them. Here the CDR3 DNA reads TGTGCCAGCAGCTTAGCGCTCAGGGGTAATGAAAAACTGTTTTTT. It translates to CASSLALRGNEKLFF.

The CDR3 loop reads CASSARGDRAGSNQPQHF. The CDR3 nucleotides are TGCGCCAGCAGCGCCCGGGGTGACAGGGCGGGAAGCAATCAGCCCCAGCATTTT. J is TRBJ1-5 and V is TRBV4-1, with 7 bases fitting TRBD1. CDR1 MGHRA and CDR2 YSYEKL come from the germline V gene. This CDR3 comprises 18 residues. Trimming at V came to 5 bases and at J to 1 base, leaving 14 bases not matched to a gene.

This sequence joins TRBV28 and TRBJ1-2, with 8 bases that match TRBD1. Unmatched junction bases numbered 5, after V lost 4 bases and J lost 1 base. The CDR3 length is 15 residues. CDR1 is MDHEN and CDR2 is SYDVKM in the germline V gene. CDR3 DNA sequence: TGTGCCAGCAGTTCTTTTACAGGGGGTAACTATGGCTACACCTTC. It translates to CASSSFTGGNYGYTF.

The rearrangement uses TRBV7-3 and TRBJ2-5, with D perhaps matching TRBD2 (6 bases). The CDR3 runs 14 residues. Germline-derived CDR1 and CDR2 are SGHTA and FQGTGA. The V end lost 5 bases, the J end lost 7 bases, and 17 bases lay between the germline ends. The CDR3 region is CASSPRGLRGTQYF. The DNA for the CDR3 is TGTGCCAGCAGCCCGAGGGGACTTCGGGGGACCCAGTACTTC.

This chain links TRBV5-6 with TRBJ2-1; 8 bases line up with TRBD2. Germline CDR1 and CDR2: SGHDT and YYEEEE. The CDR3 totals 15 residues. J gave up 6 bases and V 0 bases, and 5 bases lay outside the gene matches. The CDR3 DNA is TGTGCCAGCAGCTTGGGACTAGCGTTCCGCAATGAGCAGTTCTTC. Its translation: CASSLGLAFRNEQFF.

The J gene is TRBJ1-3, the V gene TRBV28, with 10 bases aligning to TRBD1. There are 19 residues in the CDR3. The V gene's germline CDR1 is MDHEN and CDR2 SYDVKM. With V trimmed by 6 bases and J by 0 bases, 14 bases remained unmatched. This CDR3 is CASSPRQGAVAPSGNTIYF. The DNA of the CDR3 is TGTGCCAGCAGCCCTCGACAGGGGGCAGTCGCCCCCTCTGGAAACACCATATATTTT.

This chain links TRBV30 with TRBJ1-6, with unresolved D. V gave up 0 bases and J gave up 9 bases, with 12 bases separating them. Germline V gene data show CDR1 as GTSNPN and CDR2 as SVGIG (reference sequence). The CDR3 runs to 14 residues. CDR3 nucleotides: TGTGCCTGGAGTGTAGCCTCCTCGGGTTCACCCCTCCACTTT. Its protein product is CAWSVASSGSPLHF.

The rearrangement links TRBV4-2 to TRBJ1-2, with 11 bases that match TRBD1. The ends lost 1 base at V and 5 bases at J; junction bases unmatched: 9. CDR3 length: 17 residues. The germline V gene has CDR1 LGHNA and CDR2 YNFKEQ. The CDR3 reads CASSQGLGQGEDYGYTF. In DNA, the CDR3 is TGTGCCAGCAGCCAAGGGCTGGGACAGGGGGAGGATTATGGCTACACCTTC.

This clone turned up a few times. The chain carries TRBV6-1 and TRBJ2-2; 9 bases fit TRBD1. Germline trimming cut 2 bases from V and 0 bases from J; bases unmatched to any gene: 4. CDR3 length: 17 residues. CDR1 is MNHNS, CDR2 SASEGT, per germline. The CDR3 DNA is TGTGCCAGCAGTGAAACAGGGGGCTTCTCGAACACCGGGGAGCTGTTTTTT. Residues: CASSETGGFSNTGELFF.

V and J are TRBV2 and TRBJ2-5; D is perhaps TRBD1 (8 bases). The length of the CDR3 is 13 residues. Per germline, CDR1 SNHLY and CDR2 FYNNEI. V was pared by 8 bases and J by 5 bases, with 15 bases between. The CDR3 sequence: CASGDRRGETQYF. The CDR3 DNA sequence: TGTGCCAGCGGGGACAGGCGGGGGGAGACCCAGTACTTC.

V usage is TRBV12-3 or TRBV12-4 and J usage is TRBJ1-2; the match to TRBD1 covers 9 bases. Trimming removed 7 bases from V and 8 bases from J; junction bases left unmatched: 8. The CDR3 has 13 amino acids. CDR3 sequence: CASTEQGARGYTF. The CDR3 DNA follows: TGTGCCAGCACCGAACAGGGGGCTAGGGGCTACACCTTC.

The CDR3 is CASSADRGEAFF. CDR3 coding DNA: TGTGCCAGCAGTGCGGACAGGGGGGAAGCTTTCTTT. The chain couples TRBV2 to TRBJ1-1; 10 bases line up with TRBD1. V was pared by 4 bases and J by 8 bases, with 1 base of the junction left unmatched. The CDR3 extends over 12 amino acids. The germline gives CDR1 SNHLY, CDR2 FYNNEI.